This T cell receptor beta chain is from a study of CD8 T cells in ankylosing spondylitis. Study-wide results and caveats: The study identified a TCR beta motif of roughly eight highly homologous variants that appeared characteristic of ankylosing spondylitis blood.

The V gene lost 4 bases and the J gene lost 4 bases, with 10 bases spanning the gap. The CDR3 has 13 residues. Germline V CDR1 and CDR2: LGHNA, YNFKEQ. This clonotype has ten or more counts. The antigen is undetermined. In making TCR beta libraries, quantitative 5'-RACE with molecular barcodes was used. TCRdb fed the 5' RACE reads into MiXCR, producing one record per CDR3 protein. The table records approximately 300,000 distinct CDR3 sequences, less than 10% of them present only once. This chain links TRBV4-2 with TRBJ2-5, with D uncertain. This sequence was found in a male donor with ankylosing spondylitis. Sequencing was carried out using blood, either unsorted or a sorted T cell fraction (not recorded which). The CDR3 coding sequence is TGTGCCAGCAGCCCAAGAGTGCGAGAGACCCAGTACTTC. This sequence encodes CASSPRVRETQYF.